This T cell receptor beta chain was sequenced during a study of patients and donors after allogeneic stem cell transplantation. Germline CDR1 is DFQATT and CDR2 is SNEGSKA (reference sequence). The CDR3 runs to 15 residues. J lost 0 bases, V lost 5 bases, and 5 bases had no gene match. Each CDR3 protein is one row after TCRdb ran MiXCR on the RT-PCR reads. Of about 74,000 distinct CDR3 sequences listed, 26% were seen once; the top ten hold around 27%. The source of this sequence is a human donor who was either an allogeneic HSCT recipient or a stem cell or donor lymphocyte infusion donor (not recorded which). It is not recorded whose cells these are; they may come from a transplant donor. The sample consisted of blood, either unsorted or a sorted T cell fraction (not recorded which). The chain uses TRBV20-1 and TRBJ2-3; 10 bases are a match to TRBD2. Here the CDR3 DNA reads TGCAGTGCTCGGACTAGCGGACCCAGCACAGATACGCAGTATTTT. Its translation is CSARTSGPSTDTQYF.